This TCR beta chain was documented in a study of OX40 agonist ivuxolimab in advanced cancers. General study findings and limits: It was not determined which antigens were specifically recognized by the peripheral T cells that had undergone clonal expansion. CD8+ T cells were the subset that, on average, had more expanded clones than CD4+.

Autoimmune disease history or systemic immunosuppression disqualified patients. Patients had blood sampled at baseline and again on cycle 4 day 1 and cycle 7 day 1. Trimming shortened V by 0 bases and J by 0 bases, and 14 bases separated the two germline ends. Germline V gene data show CDR1 as LGHNA and CDR2 as YSLEER. The CDR3 has 17 amino acids. Comment on this clone: Antigen: not known.

Measured with immunoSEQ multiplex PCR; TCRdb has only the in-frame clones, and not every one. The profile shows 47,000 or so clones, roughly 89% of them singletons. This chain joins TRBV4-3 and TRBJ1-2; D may be TRBD1 (6 bases). The source of this sequence is an adult with an advanced solid tumor such as melanoma, head and neck, liver or kidney cancer. The starting material was CD4+ or CD8+ T cells sorted from blood, obtained in a trial of the OX40 agonist ivuxolimab. The CDR3 reads CASSQEGASRANYGYTF. The CDR3 nucleotides read TGCGCCAGCAGCCAAGAGGGGGCCTCAAGAGCTAACTATGGCTACACCTTC.